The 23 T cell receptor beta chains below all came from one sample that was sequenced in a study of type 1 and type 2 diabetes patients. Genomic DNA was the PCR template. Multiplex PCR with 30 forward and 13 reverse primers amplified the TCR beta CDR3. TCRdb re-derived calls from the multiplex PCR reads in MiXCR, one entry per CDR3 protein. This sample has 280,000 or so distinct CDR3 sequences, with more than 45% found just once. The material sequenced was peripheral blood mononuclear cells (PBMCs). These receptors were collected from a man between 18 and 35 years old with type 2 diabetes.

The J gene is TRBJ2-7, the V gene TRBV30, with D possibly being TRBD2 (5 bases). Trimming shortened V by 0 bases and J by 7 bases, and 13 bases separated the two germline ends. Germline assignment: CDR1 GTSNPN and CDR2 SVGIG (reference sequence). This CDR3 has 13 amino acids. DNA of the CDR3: TGTGCCTGGAGTGTAAAGGGAGTGTCAGAGCAGTACTTC. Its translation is CAWSVKGVSEQYF. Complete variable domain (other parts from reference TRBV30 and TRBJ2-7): SQTIHQWPATLVQPVGSPLSLECTVEGTSNPNLYWYRQAAGRGLQLLFYSVGIGQISSEVPQNLSASRPQDRQFILSSKKLLLSDSGFYLCAWSVKGVSEQYFGPGTRLTVT.

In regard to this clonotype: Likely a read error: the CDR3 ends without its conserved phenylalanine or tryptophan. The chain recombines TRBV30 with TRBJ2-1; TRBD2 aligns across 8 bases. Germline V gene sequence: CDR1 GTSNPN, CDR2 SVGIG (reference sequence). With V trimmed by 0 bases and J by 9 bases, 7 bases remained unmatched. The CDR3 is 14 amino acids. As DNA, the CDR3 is TGTGCCTGGAGTGTAATGAGCGGGAGAGCTGAGCAGTTCCTC. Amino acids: CAWSVMSGRAEQFL.

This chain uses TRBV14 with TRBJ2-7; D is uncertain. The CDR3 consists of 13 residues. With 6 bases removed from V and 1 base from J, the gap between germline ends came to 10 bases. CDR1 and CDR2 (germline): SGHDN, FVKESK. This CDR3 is CASSWARSYEQYF. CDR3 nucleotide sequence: TGTGCCAGCAGTTGGGCCAGATCCTACGAGCAGTACTTC.

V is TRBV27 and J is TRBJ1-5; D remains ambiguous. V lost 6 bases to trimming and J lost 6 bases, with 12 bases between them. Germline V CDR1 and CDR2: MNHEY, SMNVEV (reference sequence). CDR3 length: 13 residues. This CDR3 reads CASSQSLIQPQHF. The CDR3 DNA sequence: TGTGCCAGCAGCCAAAGTCTAATTCAGCCCCAGCATTTT.

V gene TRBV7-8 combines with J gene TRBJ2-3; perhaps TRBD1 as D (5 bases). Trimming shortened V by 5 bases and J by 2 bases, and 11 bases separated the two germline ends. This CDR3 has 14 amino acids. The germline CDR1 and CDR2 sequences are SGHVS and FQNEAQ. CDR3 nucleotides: TGTGCCAGCAGCCTGAGACAGCCCACAGATACGCAGTATTTT. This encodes CASSLRQPTDTQYF.

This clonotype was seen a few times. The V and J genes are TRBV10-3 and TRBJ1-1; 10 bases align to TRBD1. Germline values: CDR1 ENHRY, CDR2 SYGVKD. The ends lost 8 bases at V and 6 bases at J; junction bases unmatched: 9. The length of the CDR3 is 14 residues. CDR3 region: CAIDRGREGSEAFF. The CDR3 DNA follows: TGTGCCATCGACAGGGGGCGAGAGGGGTCTGAAGCTTTCTTT.

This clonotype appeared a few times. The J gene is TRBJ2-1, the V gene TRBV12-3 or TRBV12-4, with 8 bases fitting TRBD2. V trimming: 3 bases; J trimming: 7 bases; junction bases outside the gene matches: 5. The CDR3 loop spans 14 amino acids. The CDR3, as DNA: TGTGCCAGCAGTTTCAGCGGGAGTATAAATGAGCAGTTCTTC. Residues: CASSFSGSINEQFF.

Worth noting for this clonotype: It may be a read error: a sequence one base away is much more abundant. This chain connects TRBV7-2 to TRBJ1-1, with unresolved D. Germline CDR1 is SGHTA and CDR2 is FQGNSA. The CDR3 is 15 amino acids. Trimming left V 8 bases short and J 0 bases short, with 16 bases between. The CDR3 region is CASGIGSRLNTEAFF. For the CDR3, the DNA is TGTGCCAGCGGCATAGGGTCCAGGCTGAACACTGAAGCTTTCTTT. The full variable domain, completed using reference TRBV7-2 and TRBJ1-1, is GAGVSQSPSNKVTEKGKDVELRCDPISGHTALYWYRQSLGQGLEFLIYFQGNSAPDKSGLPSDRFSAERTGGSVSTLTIQRTQQEDSAVYLCASGIGSRLNTEAFFGQGTRLTVV.

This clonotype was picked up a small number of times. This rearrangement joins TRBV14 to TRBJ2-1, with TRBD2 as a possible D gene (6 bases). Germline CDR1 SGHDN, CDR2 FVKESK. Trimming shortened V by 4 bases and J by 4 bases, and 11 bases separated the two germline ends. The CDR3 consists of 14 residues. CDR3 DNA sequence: TGTGCCAGCAGCCTTCCGGGGAGGTACAATGAGCAGTTCTTC. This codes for CASSLPGRYNEQFF.

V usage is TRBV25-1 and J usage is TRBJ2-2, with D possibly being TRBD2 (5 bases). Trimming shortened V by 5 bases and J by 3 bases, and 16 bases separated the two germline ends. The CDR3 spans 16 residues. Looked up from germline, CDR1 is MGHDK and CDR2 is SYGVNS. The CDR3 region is CASSSPSLADTGELFF. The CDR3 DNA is TGTGCCAGCAGTTCCCCTAGCCTCGCTGACACCGGGGAGCTGTTTTTT.

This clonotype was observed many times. CDR3 in DNA: TGTGCCAGCCGGGCGGGCAGGAGCTCCTACGAGCAGTACTTC. Its protein is CASRAGRSSYEQYF. The chain uses TRBV2 and TRBJ2-7; D may be TRBD2 (5 bases). CDR3 length: 14 residues. The V end was cut by 8 bases, the J end by 0 bases, with 14 bases between. Germline CDR1 and CDR2: SNHLY and FYNNEI.

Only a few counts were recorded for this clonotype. The CDR3 DNA follows: TGTGCCAGTAGTGTCTCTAGCGGGATCTACGAGCAGTACTTC. It translates to CASSVSSGIYEQYF. The genes are TRBV19 and TRBJ2-7; TRBD2 matches 9 bases. Germline CDR1 is LNHDA and CDR2 is SQIVND (reference sequence). The CDR3 consists of 14 residues. The junction had 5 bases not matched to a gene; V was cut back by 5 bases and J by 3 bases.

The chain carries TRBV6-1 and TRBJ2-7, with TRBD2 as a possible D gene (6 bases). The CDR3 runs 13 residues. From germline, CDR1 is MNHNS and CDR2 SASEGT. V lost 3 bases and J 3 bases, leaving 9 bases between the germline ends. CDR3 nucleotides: TGTGCCAGCAGTGAGGGAGGTCTCTACGAGCAGTACTTC. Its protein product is CASSEGGLYEQYF.

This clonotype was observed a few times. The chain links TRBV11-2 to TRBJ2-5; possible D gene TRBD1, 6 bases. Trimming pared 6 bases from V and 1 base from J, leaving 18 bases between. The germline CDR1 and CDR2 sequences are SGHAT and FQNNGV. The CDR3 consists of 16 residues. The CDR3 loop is CASRPEGVPPQETQYF. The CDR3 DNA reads TGTGCCAGCAGGCCAGAGGGGGTCCCCCCCCAAGAGACCCAGTACTTC. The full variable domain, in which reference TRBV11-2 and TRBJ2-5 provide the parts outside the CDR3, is EAGVAQSPRYKIIEKRQSVAFWCNPISGHATLYWYQQILGQGPKLLIQFQNNGVVDDSQLPKDRFSAERLKGVDSTLKIQPAKLEDSAVYLCASRPEGVPPQETQYFGPGTRLLVL.

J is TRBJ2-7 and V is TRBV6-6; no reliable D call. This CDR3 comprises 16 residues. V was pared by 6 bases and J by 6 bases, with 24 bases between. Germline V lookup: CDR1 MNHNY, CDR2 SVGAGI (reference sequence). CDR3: CASSPLTVGPPREQYF. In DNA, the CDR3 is TGTGCCAGCAGCCCCCTAACCGTAGGCCCGCCCCGCGAGCAGTACTTC.

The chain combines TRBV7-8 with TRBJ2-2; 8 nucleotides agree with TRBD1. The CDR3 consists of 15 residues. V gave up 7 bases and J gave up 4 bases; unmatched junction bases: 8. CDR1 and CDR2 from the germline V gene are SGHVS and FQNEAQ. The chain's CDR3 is CASTQTGVGTGELFF. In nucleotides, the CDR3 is TGTGCCAGCACCCAGACAGGGGTTGGCACCGGGGAGCTGTTTTTT.

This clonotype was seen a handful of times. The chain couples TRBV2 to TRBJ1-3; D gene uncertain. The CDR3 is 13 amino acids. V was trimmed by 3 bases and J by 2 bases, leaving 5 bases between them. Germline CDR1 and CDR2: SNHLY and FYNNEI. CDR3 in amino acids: CASSEVAGNTIYF. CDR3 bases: TGTGCCAGCAGTGAGGTGGCTGGAAACACCATATATTTT.

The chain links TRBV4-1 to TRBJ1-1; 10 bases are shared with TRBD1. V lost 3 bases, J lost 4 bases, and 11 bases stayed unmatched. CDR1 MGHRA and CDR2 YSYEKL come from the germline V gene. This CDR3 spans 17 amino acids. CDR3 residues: CASSQRQGALIGTEAFF. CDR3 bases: TGCGCCAGCAGCCAGAGACAGGGGGCTCTGATCGGCACTGAAGCTTTCTTT.

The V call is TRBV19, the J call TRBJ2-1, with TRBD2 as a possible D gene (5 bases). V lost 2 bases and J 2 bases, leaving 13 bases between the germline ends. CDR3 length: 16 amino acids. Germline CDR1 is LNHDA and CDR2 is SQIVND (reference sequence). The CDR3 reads CASSILATGTYNEQFF. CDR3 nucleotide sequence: TGTGCCAGTAGTATATTAGCCACGGGAACCTACAATGAGCAGTTCTTC.

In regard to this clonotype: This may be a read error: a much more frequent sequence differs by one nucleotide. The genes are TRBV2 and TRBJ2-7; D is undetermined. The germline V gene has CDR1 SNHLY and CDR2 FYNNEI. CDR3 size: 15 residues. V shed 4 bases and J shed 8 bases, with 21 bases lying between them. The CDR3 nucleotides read TGTGCCAGCAGTGGAGATGGTCCCGGGTCTCACAAGCAGTACTTC. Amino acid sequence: CASSGDGPGSHKQYF. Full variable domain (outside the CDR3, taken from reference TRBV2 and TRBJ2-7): EPEVTQTPSHQVTQMGQEVILRCVPISNHLYFYWYRQILGQKVEFLVSFYNNEISEKSEIFDDQFSVERPDGSNFTLKIRSTKLEDSAMYFCASSGDGPGSHKQYFGPGTRLTVT.

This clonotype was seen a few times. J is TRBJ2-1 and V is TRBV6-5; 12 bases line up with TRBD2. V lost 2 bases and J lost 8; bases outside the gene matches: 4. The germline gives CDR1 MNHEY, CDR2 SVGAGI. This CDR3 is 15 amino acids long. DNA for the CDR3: TGTGCCAGCAGTTACGGACTAGCGGGAAGCTATGAGCAGTTCTTC. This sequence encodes CASSYGLAGSYEQFF.

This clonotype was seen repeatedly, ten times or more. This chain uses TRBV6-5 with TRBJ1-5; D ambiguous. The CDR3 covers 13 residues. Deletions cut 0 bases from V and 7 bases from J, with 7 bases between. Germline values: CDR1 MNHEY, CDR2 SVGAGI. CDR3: CASSYSNAQPQHF. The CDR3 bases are TGTGCCAGCAGTTACTCGAACGCGCAGCCCCAGCATTTT.

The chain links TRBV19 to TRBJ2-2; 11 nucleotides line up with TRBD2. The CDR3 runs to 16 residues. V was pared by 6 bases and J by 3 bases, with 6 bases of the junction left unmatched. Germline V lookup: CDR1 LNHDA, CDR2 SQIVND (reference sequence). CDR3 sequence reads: CASSLLAGGDTGELFF. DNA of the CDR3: TGTGCCAGTAGCCTTCTAGCGGGAGGAGACACCGGGGAGCTGTTTTTT.